This T cell receptor (beta chain) was sequenced during a study of T cells after yellow fever vaccination. TCRdb re-derived calls from the 5' RACE reads in MiXCR, one entry per CDR3 protein. The table records 450,000 to 550,000 distinct CDR3 sequences, roughly 21% of them present only once. The CDR3 has 15 amino acids. CDR1 is SEHNR, CDR2 FQNEAQ, per germline (reference sequence). The germline V and J ends were trimmed by 3 bases and 10 bases, with 16 bases remaining between them. The chain uses TRBV7-9 and TRBJ1-6, with D possibly being TRBD1 (6 bases). The sequenced sample was PBMCs, obtained 15 days after the yellow fever booster vaccination. The TCR was taken from a man younger than 40 who received the YFV17D yellow fever vaccine. The CDR3 protein is CASSLGRGARSPLHF. In DNA, the CDR3 is TGTGCCAGCAGCTTGGGGAGGGGGGCGCGATCACCCCTCCACTTT. The full variable domain, its missing parts supplied by reference TRBV7-9 and TRBJ1-6, is DTGVSQNPRHKITKRGQNVTFRCDPISEHNRLYWYRQTLGQGPEFLTYFQNEAQLEKSRLLSDRFSAERPKGSFSTLEIQRTEQGDSAMYLCASSLGRGARSPLHFGNGTRLTVT.